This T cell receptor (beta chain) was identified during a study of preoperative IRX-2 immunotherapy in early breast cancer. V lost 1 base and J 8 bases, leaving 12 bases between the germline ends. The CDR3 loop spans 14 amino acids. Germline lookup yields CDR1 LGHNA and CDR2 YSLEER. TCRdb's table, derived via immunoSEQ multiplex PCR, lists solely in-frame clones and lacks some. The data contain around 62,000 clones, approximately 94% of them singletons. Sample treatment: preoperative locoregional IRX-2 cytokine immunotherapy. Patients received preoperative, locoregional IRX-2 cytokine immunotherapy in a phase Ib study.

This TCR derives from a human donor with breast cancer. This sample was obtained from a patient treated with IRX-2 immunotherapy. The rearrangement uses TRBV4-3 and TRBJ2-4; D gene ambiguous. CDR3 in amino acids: CASSQGGPWDIQYF. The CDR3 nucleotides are TGCGCCAGCAGCCAAGGGGGTCCTTGGGACATTCAGTACTTC.